These 10 T cell receptor beta chains originate from one sample sequenced in a study of siplizumab effects on memory and regulatory T cells. Clones were sequenced by immunoSEQ multiplex PCR, and TCRdb holds only the in-frame ones, with some missing. The data contain over 60,000 clones, roughly 89% of them singletons. Sequencing input: CD8+ T cells sorted from blood. These receptors were obtained from a human donor in good health.

The chain joins TRBV2 to TRBJ2-7; D remains ambiguous. The V gene's germline CDR1 is SNHLY and CDR2 FYNNEI. The CDR3 is 13 residues long. Between the trimmed V and J ends, which lost 6 bases and 0 bases, there was a span of 9 bases. This CDR3 is CASSDIISYEQYF. CDR3 nucleotide sequence: TGTGCCAGCAGCGACATAATCTCCTACGAGCAGTACTTC.

The sample holds a few counts of this clone. The genes are TRBV6-4 and TRBJ2-3, with 12 bases identical to TRBD2. The germline gives CDR1 MRHNA, CDR2 SNTAGT. This CDR3 contains 16 residues. Trimming removed 0 bases from V and 3 bases from J; junction bases left unmatched: 1. The CDR3 region has the DNA TGTGCCAGCAGTGACTCGGGGACTAGCGGGACAGATACGCAGTATTTT. This codes for CASSDSGTSGTDTQYF.

This clone was observed a single time. V is TRBV15 and J is TRBJ2-4; D is perhaps TRBD1 (6 bases). Germline V gives CDR1 LNHNV, CDR2 YYDKDF (reference sequence). The CDR3 has 13 residues. V was pared by 8 bases and J by 5 bases, with 13 bases between. CDR3 bases: TGTGCCACCGAACCGGGACACGAAAACATTCAGTACTTC. Its translation: CATEPGHENIQYF. Based on the CDR3 plus reference TRBV15 and TRBJ2-4, the full variable domain is DAMVIQNPRYQVTQFGKPVTLSCSQTLNHNVMYWYQQKSSQAPKLLFHYYDKDFNNEADTPDNFQSRRPNTSFCFLDIRSPGLGDTAMYLCATEPGHENIQYFGAGTRLSVL.

This clone was observed a single time. The chain joins TRBV10-3 to TRBJ2-2, with 8 bases fitting TRBD1. This CDR3 is 15 amino acids long. V shed 6 bases, J shed 3 bases, and the junction held 6 bases outside the gene matches. Germline values: CDR1 ENHRY, CDR2 SYGVKD. CDR3 coding DNA: TGTGCCATCAGACCGGACAGGGTGGACACCGGGGAGCTGTTTTTT. This gives the protein CAIRPDRVDTGELFF.

This clone was counted once. The chain joins TRBV19 to TRBJ2-3, with 11 bases identical to TRBD1. The V gene end was trimmed by 5 bases and the J gene end by 4 bases; junction bases not matched to a gene: 5. Germline CDR1 and CDR2: LNHDA and SQIVND (reference sequence). This CDR3 region has 15 residues. CDR3: CASSLRTGGPDTQYF. For the CDR3, the DNA is TGTGCCAGTAGTTTACGGACAGGGGGCCCAGATACGCAGTATTTT.

The chain has TRBV7-2 and TRBJ2-7; 13 nucleotides line up with TRBD2. The CDR3 is 16 amino acids. V dropped 2 bases and J dropped 2; count of bases not matched to a gene: 3. Germline CDR1 reads SGHTA; CDR2 reads FQGNSA. For the CDR3, the DNA is TGTGCCAGCAGCTTACACGGGACTAGCGGGGCCTACGAGCAGTACTTC. The encoded protein is CASSLHGTSGAYEQYF.

The chain uses TRBV11-2 and TRBJ2-1, with TRBD1 identical over 8 bases. This CDR3 contains 16 residues. Germline CDR1 is SGHAT and CDR2 is FQNNGV. V gave up 1 base and J gave up 2 bases; unmatched junction bases: 4. This CDR3 reads CASSLGYRGTYNEQFF. The CDR3 DNA reads as TGTGCCAGCAGCTTAGGGTACAGGGGGACCTACAATGAGCAGTTCTTC.

The chain links TRBV19 to TRBJ1-4, with TRBD1 as a possible D gene (5 bases). V was shortened by 5 bases and J by 2 bases, with 12 bases between the two germline ends. CDR3 length: 15 residues. The germline V gene encodes CDR1 LNHDA and CDR2 SQIVND (reference sequence). The CDR3 reads CASSFEGKTNEKLFF. The CDR3 DNA sequence: TGTGCCAGTAGTTTCGAGGGGAAGACTAATGAAAAACTGTTTTTT.

This chain uses TRBV7-2 with TRBJ2-3, with no clear D. CDR3 size: 16 residues. Germline CDR1 SGHTA, CDR2 FQGNSA. Between the trimmed V and J ends, which lost 1 base and 9 bases, there was a span of 20 bases. CDR3 sequence (DNA): TGTGCCAGCAGCTTAGACTCTGGCGGCCCACCCAGGACGCAGTATTTT. It codes for CASSLDSGGPPRTQYF.

The CDR3 DNA reads as TGTGCCAGCACTTGGGACAGGGAAAATGAATGGACCTTC. Its translation: CASTWDRENEWTF. V usage is TRBV5-4 and J usage is TRBJ1-2; 9 positions agree with TRBD1. The V gene's germline CDR1 is SGHNT and CDR2 YYREEE (reference sequence). This CDR3 spans 13 amino acids. V trimming: 6 bases; J trimming: 14 bases; junction bases outside the gene matches: 14.